These T cell receptor beta chains were read from a single sample in a study of blood T cells in healthy people across ages. TCRdb re-derived calls from the 5' RACE reads in MiXCR, one entry per CDR3 protein. The table lists 450,000 to 700,000 distinct CDR3 sequences, about 26% of them singletons. Sequenced: blood. All receptors derive from a woman aged 70 to 79 in good health. CDR3s include the opening cysteine and the closing phenylalanine or tryptophan. The D gene is left open where the match is weak. Not all rows give a size; the values are once, few, many and, for expanded clones, a class.

abundance: many
d_gene: .
j_gene: TRBJ1-4
v_gene: TRBV3-1
CDR3nt: TGTGCCAGCAGCCACGAAATAGTGGGGGGAGAAAAACTGTTTTTT
CDR3aa: CASSHEIVGGEKLFF

abundance: few
d_gene: .
j_gene: TRBJ1-4
v_gene: TRBV27
CDR3nt: TGTGCCAGCAGTTTAGCACAGGGAGGAAAACTGTTTTTT
CDR3aa: CASSLAQGGKLFF

abundance: .
d_gene: TRBD2
j_gene: TRBJ2-1
v_gene: TRBV20-1
CDR3nt: TGCAGTGCACCGACAGGACTAGCGGGGGGGAATGAGCAGTTCTTC
CDR3aa: CSAPTGLAGGNEQFF

abundance: .
d_gene: .
j_gene: TRBJ2-7
v_gene: TRBV6-5
CDR3nt: TGTGCCAGCAGTTCCCACGGAGGGTACGAGCAGTACTTC
CDR3aa: CASSSHGGYEQYF

abundance: few
d_gene: .
j_gene: TRBJ2-2
v_gene: TRBV6-2/TRBV6-3
CDR3nt: TGTGCCAGCAGTTACTCCCTCTTGGGGGTCGGGGAGCTGTTTTTT
CDR3aa: CASSYSLLGVGELFF

abundance: .
d_gene: .
j_gene: TRBJ2-1
v_gene: TRBV20-1
CDR3nt: TGCAGTTCAAAAGACGGGTACAATGAGCAGTTCTTC
CDR3aa: CSSKDGYNEQFF

abundance: .
d_gene: TRBD1
j_gene: TRBJ1-2
v_gene: TRBV19
CDR3nt: TGTGCCAGTAGTATAGATCCGGGACAGGGCATCTATGGCTACACCTTC
CDR3aa: CASSIDPGQGIYGYTF

abundance: many
d_gene: .
j_gene: TRBJ2-5
v_gene: TRBV20-1
CDR3nt: TGCAGTGCAAAGTGGGTGGGCGAGACCCAGTACTTC
CDR3aa: CSAKWVGETQYF

abundance: few
d_gene: TRBD2
j_gene: TRBJ2-2
v_gene: TRBV10-3
CDR3nt: TGTGCCACCCGCTCGCGGGGGGGCCAAGACACCGGGGAGCTGTTTTTT
CDR3aa: CATRSRGGQDTGELFF

abundance: .
d_gene: TRBD2
j_gene: TRBJ2-7
v_gene: TRBV7-8
CDR3nt: TGTGCCAGCGGCTCACGACTAGCGGGGGGCCAGAGCTCCTACGAGCAGTACTTC
CDR3aa: CASGSRLAGGQSSYEQYF

abundance: many
d_gene: .
j_gene: TRBJ1-4
v_gene: TRBV18
CDR3nt: TGTGCCAGCTCACCATCGCTTCCACGATCAAGGGAAAAACTGTTTTTT
CDR3aa: CASSPSLPRSREKLFF

abundance: .
d_gene: .
j_gene: TRBJ2-5
v_gene: TRBV30
CDR3nt: TGTGCCTGGAGTCAGAATACCGCGGAGACCCAGTACTTC
CDR3aa: CAWSQNTAETQYF

abundance: .
d_gene: .
j_gene: TRBJ1-1
v_gene: TRBV5-1
CDR3nt: TGCGCCAGCAGCTTGGAGCACACAGGGAACACTGAAGCTTTCTTT
CDR3aa: CASSLEHTGNTEAFF

abundance: .
d_gene: TRBD2
j_gene: TRBJ2-7
v_gene: TRBV3-1
CDR3nt: TGTGCCAGCAGCCAATCTCGCGGGGGATACTCCTACGAGCAGTACTTC
CDR3aa: CASSQSRGGYSYEQYF

abundance: .
d_gene: TRBD2
j_gene: TRBJ2-3
v_gene: TRBV7-9
CDR3nt: TGTGCCAGCAGCTTAGTCCCTAGCGGTAACACAGATACGCAGTATTTT
CDR3aa: CASSLVPSGNTDTQYF

abundance: many
d_gene: TRBD1
j_gene: TRBJ1-2
v_gene: TRBV6-5
CDR3nt: TGTGCCAGCAGGAAACAGGGGGCGCGAGGCTACACCTTC
CDR3aa: CASRKQGARGYTF

abundance: few
d_gene: .
j_gene: TRBJ2-5
v_gene: TRBV20-1
CDR3nt: TGCAGTGCTAGTCCTAGTCCCGAAGAAGAGACCCAGTACTTC
CDR3aa: CSASPSPEEETQYF

abundance: .
d_gene: TRBD1
j_gene: TRBJ2-2
v_gene: TRBV6-5
CDR3nt: TGTGCCAGCAGTTTTTCCCCCACAGGGGACGGGGAGCTGTTTTTT
CDR3aa: CASSFSPTGDGELFF

abundance: .
d_gene: .
j_gene: TRBJ1-2
v_gene: TRBV14
CDR3nt: TGTGCCAGCAGCCAAACTACTTACGATGGCTACACCTTC
CDR3aa: CASSQTTYDGYTF

abundance: few
d_gene: .
j_gene: TRBJ2-4
v_gene: TRBV13
CDR3nt: TGTGCCAGCAGCCAATGGGCCAAAAACATTCAGTACTTC
CDR3aa: CASSQWAKNIQYF

abundance: few
d_gene: TRBD1
j_gene: TRBJ2-2
v_gene: TRBV7-8
CDR3nt: TGTGCCAGCAGCACCCACAGGGGGACGATAACCGGGGAGCTGTTTTTT
CDR3aa: CASSTHRGTITGELFF

abundance: few
d_gene: TRBD1
j_gene: TRBJ1-2
v_gene: TRBV7-2
CDR3nt: TGTGCCAGCAGCGACAGGGACAGGGGTTATGGCTACACCTTC
CDR3aa: CASSDRDRGYGYTF

abundance: .
d_gene: TRBD1
j_gene: TRBJ1-3
v_gene: TRBV7-9
CDR3nt: TGTGCCAGCAGCCCCCTAAAGGGGGCTTTTGGAAACACCATATATTTT
CDR3aa: CASSPLKGAFGNTIYF

abundance: many
d_gene: TRBD2
j_gene: TRBJ2-1
v_gene: TRBV2
CDR3nt: TGTGCCAGCAGCCTACGGGGGGGCGGGTTTGATGAGCAGTTCTTC
CDR3aa: CASSLRGGGFDEQFF

abundance: .
d_gene: .
j_gene: TRBJ2-5
v_gene: TRBV20-1
CDR3nt: TGCAGTGCTACGACAATCTCGGAGACCCAGTACTTC
CDR3aa: CSATTISETQYF

abundance: few
d_gene: TRBD1
j_gene: TRBJ2-5
v_gene: TRBV5-1
CDR3nt: TGCGCCAGCAGCCGAGCAACAGGGGGCGGACAAGAGACCCAGTACTTC
CDR3aa: CASSRATGGGQETQYF

abundance: .
d_gene: .
j_gene: TRBJ2-7
v_gene: TRBV7-9
CDR3nt: TGTGCCAGCAGCTTCTCCCAGGGTGGCGAGCAGTACTTC
CDR3aa: CASSFSQGGEQYF

abundance: .
d_gene: TRBD2
j_gene: TRBJ2-5
v_gene: TRBV20-1
CDR3nt: TGCAGTGCGCCGGGACTAGCAGATCTCGAGACCCAGTACTTC
CDR3aa: CSAPGLADLETQYF

abundance: .
d_gene: .
j_gene: TRBJ2-5
v_gene: TRBV4-1
CDR3nt: TGCGCCAGCAGCCAAGACACGGATTCGGAGACCCAGTACTTC
CDR3aa: CASSQDTDSETQYF

abundance: many
d_gene: .
j_gene: TRBJ2-1
v_gene: TRBV5-1
CDR3nt: TGCGCCAGCAGCTTTGGATTCCCTGGGACCAATGAGCAGTTCTTC
CDR3aa: CASSFGFPGTNEQFF

abundance: .
d_gene: TRBD1
j_gene: TRBJ1-5
v_gene: TRBV6-2/TRBV6-3
CDR3nt: TGTGCCAGCAGTTATGGGACAGAAGGTCAGCCCCAGCATTTT
CDR3aa: CASSYGTEGQPQHF

abundance: few
d_gene: .
j_gene: TRBJ2-7
v_gene: TRBV27
CDR3nt: TGTGCCAGCAAATCTCAAGGCGAGCAGTACTTC
CDR3aa: CASKSQGEQYF